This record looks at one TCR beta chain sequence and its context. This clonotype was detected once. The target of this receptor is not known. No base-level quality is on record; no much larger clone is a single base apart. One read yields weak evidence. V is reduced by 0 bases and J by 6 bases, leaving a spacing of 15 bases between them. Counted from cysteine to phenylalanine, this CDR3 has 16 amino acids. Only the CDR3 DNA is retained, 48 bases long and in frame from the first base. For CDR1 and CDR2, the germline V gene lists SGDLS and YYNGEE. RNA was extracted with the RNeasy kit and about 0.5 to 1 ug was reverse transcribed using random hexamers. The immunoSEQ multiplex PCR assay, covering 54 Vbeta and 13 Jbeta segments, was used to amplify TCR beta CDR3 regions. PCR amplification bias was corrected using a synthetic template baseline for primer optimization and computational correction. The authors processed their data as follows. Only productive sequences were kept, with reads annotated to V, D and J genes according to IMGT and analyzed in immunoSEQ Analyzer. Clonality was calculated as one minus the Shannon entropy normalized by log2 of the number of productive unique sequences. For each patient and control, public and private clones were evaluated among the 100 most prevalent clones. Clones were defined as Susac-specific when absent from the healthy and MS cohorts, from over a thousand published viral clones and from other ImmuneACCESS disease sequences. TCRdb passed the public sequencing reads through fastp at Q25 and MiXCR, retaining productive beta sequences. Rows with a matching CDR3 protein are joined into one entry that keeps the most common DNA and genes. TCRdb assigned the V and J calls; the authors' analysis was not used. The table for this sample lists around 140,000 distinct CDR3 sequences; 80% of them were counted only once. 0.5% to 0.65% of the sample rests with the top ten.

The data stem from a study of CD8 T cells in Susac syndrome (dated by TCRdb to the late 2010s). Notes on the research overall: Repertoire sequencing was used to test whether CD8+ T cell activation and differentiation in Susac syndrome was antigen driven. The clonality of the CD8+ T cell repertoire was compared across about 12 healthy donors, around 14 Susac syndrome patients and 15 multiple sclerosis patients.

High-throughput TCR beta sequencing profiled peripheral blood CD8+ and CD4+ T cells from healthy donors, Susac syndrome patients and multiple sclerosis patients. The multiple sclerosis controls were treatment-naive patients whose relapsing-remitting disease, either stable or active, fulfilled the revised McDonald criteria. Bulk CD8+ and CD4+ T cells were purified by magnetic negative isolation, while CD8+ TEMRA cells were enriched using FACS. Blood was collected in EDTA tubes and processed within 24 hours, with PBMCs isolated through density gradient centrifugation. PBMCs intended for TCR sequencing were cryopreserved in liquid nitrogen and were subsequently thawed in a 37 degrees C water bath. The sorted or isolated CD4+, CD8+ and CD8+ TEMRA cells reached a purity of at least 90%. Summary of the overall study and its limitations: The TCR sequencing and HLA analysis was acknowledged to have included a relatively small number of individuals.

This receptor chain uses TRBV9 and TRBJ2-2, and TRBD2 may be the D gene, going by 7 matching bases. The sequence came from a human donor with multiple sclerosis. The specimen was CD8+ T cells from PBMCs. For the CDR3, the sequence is CASSVDGGLSAGELFF. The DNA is TGTGCCAGCAGCGTAGACGGGGGGCTTAGCGCCGGGGAGCTGTTTTTT.